This entry features one T cell receptor beta chain sequence. This clonotype was detected a few times. This clone's antigen is unknown. No much larger clone is present one base from it, and per-base qualities are unavailable. The time point label, read with the paper, signifies: newly diagnosed GD, antithyroid drugs for less than 3 months. For both TCR sequencing and RNA sequencing, RNA was extracted from PBMCs using TRIzol. Graves' disease was diagnosed according to American Thyroid Association guidelines. Patients for the study were recruited at an endocrinology department in Xi'an, China. From each patient, around 9 milliliters of peripheral blood was collected into an EDTA anticoagulant tube. Ficoll Paque Plus density gradient separation was used to isolate PBMCs, and no additional T cell sorting was done. RNA quality was checked with an Agilent 2100 Bioanalyzer and agarose gel, and concentration with a NanoDrop 2000.

Library prep was done by multiplex PCR. TCRdb lists the instrument as Illumina HiSeq 4000. TCR beta libraries were built with iRepertoire HTBI primers and Arm-PCR amplification of CDR3 regions. Before sequencing, the PCR products went through gel purification. The study's processing was this. Gene usage analysis of CDR3 amino acid clonotypes relied on the 60 or so TRBV and 14 TRBJ segments identified across samples. Filtered high-quality paired reads were merged into contigs using COPE and FqMerger. Contigs were aligned with BLAST to IMGT TRBV, TRBD and TRBJ reference genes, and CDR3 was defined per IMGT. Any clonotype with a frequency above 0.1% was counted as a highly expanded clone. Shannon entropy was used to measure repertoire diversity, and the Gini coefficient was used to measure V-J evenness. A clonotype was considered public if more than one individual shared it. TCRdb took the public reads, trimmed them with fastp at Q25, ran MiXCR for clone calling and kept in-frame beta chains. Here each entry gathers all rows of one CDR3 protein and keeps the most common genes and DNA. TCRdb, not the original authors, processed these V and J calls. The sample has fewer than 550,000 distinct CDR3 sequences on record, roughly 17% of them singletons. Less than 30% of the sample lies in the top ten.

These data are taken from a study of regulatory T cells in long-lasting Graves disease listed by TCRdb under 2021. Background on the whole study: Antithyroid drugs had been taken for less than 3 months by newly diagnosed Graves' disease patients. Patients with persistent Graves' disease were compared with patients with newly diagnosed Graves' disease using TCR sequencing and RNA sequencing of peripheral blood. The study took place in China and was registered as a clinical trial. A total of roughly 35 samples underwent TCR sequencing: around 13 from persistent and about 20 from newly diagnosed Graves' disease patients. The investigation overall reported the following: More public clonotypes were shared among persistent patients (fewer than 3,000) than among newly diagnosed patients (approximately 930). Compared with newly diagnosed patients, persistent Graves' disease patients had lower TCR Shannon entropy and fewer highly expanded clones, which suggests clonal expansion. Sequencing and analysis were restricted to the TCR beta chain. The authors noted that the small sample size was a limitation that may lower accuracy. Only peripheral blood was studied, because thyroid tissue, the primary lesion, was inaccessible.

This sample also appeared in a second study, on T cells in Graves' hyperthyroidism and ophthalmopathy. Drawing on the second study: Stable Graves' hyperthyroidism was defined as no progression to ophthalmopathy during 18 months of follow-up. Hyperthyroidism patients were newly diagnosed, had a disease duration of under 2 months, and were aged 18 to 65 years. The study excluded patients with uncontrolled infections, other autoimmune diseases, pregnancy or lactation. Clinical symptoms, serum thyroxine and TRAb, thyroid ultrasound, and orbital computed tomography formed the basis for the diagnoses. The first round of RT-PCR for the TCR CDR3 was performed with the HTBI primer set and the Qiagen OneStep RT-PCR kit. Most expanded thyroid clonotypes (frequency above 0.001) were also detected in blood, a finding suggesting that blood repertoires may reflect thyroid immune responses. Ophthalmopathy was separated from stable hyperthyroidism by a 13 V-J signature model, with approximately 90% sensitivity and approximately 81% specificity obtained in cross-validation and 80%/75% obtained in testing. In validation, progression to ophthalmopathy was predicted by the model with 70.59% sensitivity and around 75% specificity, a median of approximately 6.5 months before onset. To identify TCR V-J signatures that set the groups apart, the researchers used a discovery cohort of 100 patients, made up of 40 to 45 with Graves' ophthalmopathy and about 55 with stable Graves' hyperthyroidism. Prospective prediction of ophthalmopathy was tested in an independent validation cohort of 18 to 20 hyperthyroidism patients and 15 to 17 patients who later progressed to ophthalmopathy. The 100 discovery patients were randomly divided into training and test sets at a 7:3 ratio. In several Graves' hyperthyroidism patients, the study also compared T-cell repertoires from thyroid tissue with T-cell repertoires from blood. Following sampling, methimazole starting at 30 mg daily was given to hyperthyroidism patients, and high-dose intravenous methylprednisolone was given to ophthalmopathy patients. Libraries were constructed in a second round of multiplex PCR, after which size selection and purification were performed. Paired-end sequencing of the libraries was performed with 100 bp reads on an Illumina HiSeq2000. SOAPnuke was used to process the raw data, throwing out any read that contained adapters or uncalled bases, had a mean Phred below 15, or lacked an exact constant-primer or identifier match. High-quality paired reads were merged with COPE v1.2.5, and unique nucleotide sequences were defined as clonotypes. Clonotypes were aligned to IMGT TRBV, TRBD and TRBJ reference segments using MiTCR v1.1. Only V-J combinations with frequency above 0.0001, covering 99.2% of repertoires, were analysed. A TCS score was defined as the ratio between F50 (clonal expansion) and ExV (chaos), using BLOSUM62-based TCRdist between CDR3 peptides within each V-J. Welch's t-statistics and random forest reduced roughly 530 V-J features to fewer than 15, which were used in a naive Bayes classifier (R e1071). No statistical method was used to set the sample size in advance, and investigators knew the group allocation. According to the paper, TCR Vbeta CDR3 sequencing was carried out on about 140 peripheral blood samples, which came from under 50 ophthalmopathy, fewer than 80 hyperthyroidism and roughly 17 progressor patients.

The receptor comes from a woman aged 18-35 years with Graves disease. Donor details come from another sample of the same person, matched by shared clones. The sequencing here drew on peripheral blood mononuclear cells (PBMCs), taken at new diagnosis, from a patient treated with antithyroid drugs.

At the DNA level, the sequence is TGCAGTGCTAGGGAAGGGGGCGCGGCTATCTATGGCTACACCTTC. This codes for CSAREGGAAIYGYTF. The receptor chain draws on TRBV20-1 and TRBJ1-2; the junction holds 7 bases that match TRBD1. The CDR3 measures 15 amino acids from cysteine to phenylalanine. The sequence is cut down to CDR3 DNA, 45 bases in frame from base 1. Trimming leaves V shorter by 3 bases and J shorter by 4 bases, with the junction holding 11 bases beyond the gene matches. CDR1 is given as DFQATT and CDR2 as SNEGSKA, both from the germline V gene (reference sequence).